These 21 T cell receptor beta chains share one sample of origin, sequenced in a study of T cell repertoires in cytomegalovirus infection. TCRdb reprocessed the reads with MiXCR, giving one entry per CDR3 protein. The sample has 600,000 to 700,000 distinct CDR3 sequences, about 30% seen once. These receptors' antigens are unknown. The sequencing here drew on cultured PBMCs, taken from culture after CMV antigen stimulation. Receptors originate from a human donor in good health (CMV status not recorded). Some clones in this sample may be carry-over from other donors' samples.

The chain is built from TRBV6-2 or TRBV6-3 and TRBJ1-1, with a possible D match to TRBD1 (5 bases). V shed 8 bases and J shed 4 bases, with 14 bases lying between them. The CDR3 spans 13 residues. Germline CDR1 is MNHEY and CDR2 is SVGEGT. CDR3 sequence: CASLEQGGTEAFF. The CDR3 DNA reads as TGTGCCAGCCTAGAGCAGGGCGGCACTGAAGCTTTCTTT.

The genes are TRBV29-1 and TRBJ2-1; D possibly uses TRBD1 or TRBD2 (5 bases each). The germline V gene encodes CDR1 SQVTM and CDR2 ANQGSEA. The CDR3 length is 13 residues. V was pared by 5 bases and J by 6 bases, with 14 bases between. This chain's CDR3 is CSVRLGTVNEQFF. CDR3 nucleotides: TGCAGCGTTCGGTTAGGGACCGTCAATGAGCAGTTCTTC.

The chain recombines TRBV19 with TRBJ2-3; D perhaps matches TRBD2 (5 bases). The germline V gene encodes CDR1 LNHDA and CDR2 SQIVND (reference sequence). Trimming left V 9 bases short and J 0 bases short, with 16 bases between. This CDR3 region has 15 residues. The CDR3 spells CASYKRRTSTDTQYF. The DNA of the CDR3 is TGTGCCAGCTACAAGCGGCGGACTAGCACAGATACGCAGTATTTT.

The rearrangement links TRBV20-1 to TRBJ2-2; TRBD1 might be the D (6 bases). The V gene's germline CDR1 is DFQATT and CDR2 SNEGSKA (reference sequence). The V end lost 5 bases, the J end lost 6 bases, and 13 bases lay between the germline ends. The CDR3 is 13 amino acids. The CDR3 coding sequence is TGCAGTGCTCAACAGGGAAGGGCCGGGGAGCTGTTTTTT. Its translation is CSAQQGRAGELFF.

Comments on this clonotype: This may be a read error, as it is one base from a much larger clone. The chain employs TRBV7-2 and TRBJ2-2, with a tentative D call TRBD1 (6 bases). Per the germline V gene, CDR1 is SGHTA and CDR2 is FQGNSA. CDR3 length: 16 residues. CDR3 bases: TGTGCCAGCAGCTTACTCTTGAGCAGGGGCACCGGGGTGCTGTTTTTT. Translated, it gives CASSLLLSRGTGVLFF.

There are a few counts of this clonotype. The V gene is TRBV7-7, the J gene TRBJ2-3, with unresolved D. Trimming pared 3 bases from V and 2 bases from J, leaving 9 bases between. The CDR3 spans 14 residues. The germline gives CDR1 SSHAT, CDR2 FNYEAQ (reference sequence). CDR3 residues: CASSFHGLTDTQYF. The CDR3 DNA follows: TGTGCCAGCAGCTTTCACGGTCTCACAGATACGCAGTATTTT.

This clonotype was counted only a few times. The J gene is TRBJ1-1, the V gene TRBV4-1; D call uncertain. The CDR3 is 12 residues long. Trimming pared 5 bases from V and 3 bases from J, leaving 7 bases between. Germline V gene data show CDR1 as MGHRA and CDR2 as YSYEKL. CDR3 sequence (DNA): TGCGCCAGCAGCGCTACGGACACTGAAGCTTTCTTT. It yields the protein CASSATDTEAFF.

This clonotype was counted only a few times. The rearrangement links TRBV7-2 to TRBJ2-2; D possibly corresponds to TRBD1 (6 bases). Trimming took off 3 bases at V and 4 bases at J, with 18 bases between the two ends. The germline V gene has CDR1 SGHTA and CDR2 FQGNSA. This CDR3 is built from 17 residues. DNA of the CDR3: TGTGCCAGCAGCTTGAGGCCAGGGGAAGGTGTCACCGGGGAGCTGTTTTTT. Translation: CASSLRPGEGVTGELFF.

V is TRBV29-1 and J is TRBJ2-7; D possibly corresponds to TRBD1 (5 bases). The V end was cut by 3 bases, the J end by 0 bases, with 9 bases between. From germline, CDR1 is SQVTM and CDR2 ANQGSEA. The CDR3 spans 13 residues. The CDR3 loop is CSVEDIDSYEQYF. The CDR3 nucleotides read TGCAGCGTTGAGGACATTGACTCCTACGAGCAGTACTTC.

The V and J genes are TRBV12-3 or TRBV12-4 and TRBJ2-5; D is perhaps TRBD1 (6 bases). The CDR3 covers 14 residues. V lost 6 bases to trimming and J lost 5 bases, with 16 bases between them. CDR3 in amino acids: CASRGTGRSETQYF. The DNA for the CDR3 is TGTGCCAGCAGAGGTACAGGGCGGTCCGAGACCCAGTACTTC.

This sequence joins TRBV12-3 or TRBV12-4 and TRBJ2-1, with 9 bases lining up with TRBD1. The ends lost 5 bases at V and 3 bases at J; junction bases unmatched: 5. CDR3 length: 15 amino acids. The CDR3 DNA reads TGTGCCAGCAGTAAGACAGGGGGAAGCTACAATGAGCAGTTCTTC. As protein: CASSKTGGSYNEQFF.

This clonotype was detected many times. Relative to the germline gene, one junction end is altered; a read error may explain this. The chain has TRBV3-1 and TRBJ2-1; TRBD2 matches at 7 bases. Germline CDR1 is LGHDT and CDR2 is YNNKEL (reference sequence). This CDR3 has 15 amino acids. CDR3 DNA sequence: TGCGCCAGCAGCCAAGGGCTAGCGGACTACAATGAGCAGTTCTTC. This gives the protein CASSQGLADYNEQFF.

Here the CDR3 reads CASSQYRGYSGNTIYF. The CDR3 DNA reads as TGTGCCAGCAGCCAATACAGGGGTTACTCTGGAAACACCATATATTTT. The V gene is TRBV3-1, the J gene TRBJ1-3, with 7 bases lining up with TRBD1. V trimming: 2 bases; J trimming: 0 bases; junction bases outside the gene matches: 4. The length of the CDR3 is 16 residues. Germline V gives CDR1 LGHDT, CDR2 YNNKEL (reference sequence).

The rearrangement uses TRBV6-5 and TRBJ2-7, with D uncertain. This CDR3 has 14 residues. Germline lookup yields CDR1 MNHEY and CDR2 SVGAGI. V was trimmed by 2 bases and J by 0 bases, leaving 8 bases between them. In DNA, the CDR3 is TGTGCCAGCAGTTACGGCTTAAACTCCTACGAGCAGTACTTC. Protein product: CASSYGLNSYEQYF.

The chain couples TRBV7-3 to TRBJ2-1, with 10 bases identical to TRBD2. CDR3 size: 15 residues. The V gene end was trimmed by 4 bases and the J gene end by 8 bases; junction bases not matched to a gene: 8. The germline V gene encodes CDR1 SGHTA and CDR2 FQGTGA. DNA for the CDR3: TGTGCCAGCAGCTCAGCGGGGGGGCCCCCCTATGAGCAGTTCTTC. It translates to CASSSAGGPPYEQFF.

The V call is TRBV12-5, the J call TRBJ1-6, with 9 bases identical to TRBD1. The germline CDR1 and CDR2 sequences are LGHNT and FRNRAP. J was trimmed by 10 bases and V by 2 bases; bases with no gene match: 9. CDR3 size: 16 residues. The CDR3 DNA sequence: TGTGCTAGTGGTTTGACTACAGGGGGCGCGAAGTCACCCCTCCACTTT. Protein product: CASGLTTGGAKSPLHF.

This clonotype was seen only a few times. This chain connects TRBV2 to TRBJ1-3; D gene uncertain. This CDR3 region has 13 residues. V was trimmed by 4 bases and J by 2 bases, leaving 6 bases between them. Germline V gene sequence: CDR1 SNHLY, CDR2 FYNNEI. CDR3 nucleotides: TGTGCCAGCAGTGCGTCAGCTGGAAACACCATATATTTT. This translates into CASSASAGNTIYF. The variable domain in full, with the rest retrieved from reference TRBV2 and TRBJ1-3, is EPEVTQTPSHQVTQMGQEVILRCVPISNHLYFYWYRQILGQKVEFLVSFYNNEISEKSEIFDDQFSVERPDGSNFTLKIRSTKLEDSAMYFCASSASAGNTIYFGEGSWLTVV.

This clonotype has more than one count but fewer than ten. The chain joins TRBV7-2 to TRBJ1-1, with no clear D. V gave up 1 base and J gave up 8 bases, with 14 bases separating them. Germline V gives CDR1 SGHTA, CDR2 FQGNSA. The CDR3 covers 14 residues. CDR3 protein: CASSLDKIRREAFF. CDR3 bases: TGTGCCAGCAGCTTAGATAAGATACGCCGCGAAGCTTTCTTT.

The chain uses TRBV7-6 and TRBJ2-5; 7 nucleotides agree with TRBD2. CDR3 length: 17 amino acids. Germline lookup yields CDR1 SGHVS and CDR2 FNYEAQ. V shed 2 bases, J shed 5 bases, and the junction held 14 bases outside the gene matches. In nucleotides, the CDR3 is TGTGCCAGCAGCTTAACGACGGCAGCGGGGTTGGTGGAGACCCAGTACTTC. This encodes CASSLTTAAGLVETQYF.

This clonotype appeared a few times. This chain joins TRBV19 and TRBJ2-1, with 10 positions matching TRBD2. CDR3 length: 15 amino acids. Germline CDR1 is LNHDA and CDR2 is SQIVND (reference sequence). The trim removed 7 bases at V and 3 bases at J, leaving 6 bases unmatched. The CDR3 is CASKLAGALYNEQFF. CDR3 coding DNA: TGTGCCAGTAAGCTAGCGGGGGCTCTCTACAATGAGCAGTTCTTC.

This clonotype turned up a few times. The CDR3 sequence is CASSSGLPYLEQFF. As DNA, the CDR3 is TGTGCCAGCAGTTCGGGACTACCTTATTTAGAGCAGTTCTTC. The genes are TRBV12-3 or TRBV12-4 and TRBJ2-1, with TRBD2 matching 7 bases. The CDR3 is 14 amino acids. J lost 10 bases, V lost 4 bases, and 10 bases had no gene match.